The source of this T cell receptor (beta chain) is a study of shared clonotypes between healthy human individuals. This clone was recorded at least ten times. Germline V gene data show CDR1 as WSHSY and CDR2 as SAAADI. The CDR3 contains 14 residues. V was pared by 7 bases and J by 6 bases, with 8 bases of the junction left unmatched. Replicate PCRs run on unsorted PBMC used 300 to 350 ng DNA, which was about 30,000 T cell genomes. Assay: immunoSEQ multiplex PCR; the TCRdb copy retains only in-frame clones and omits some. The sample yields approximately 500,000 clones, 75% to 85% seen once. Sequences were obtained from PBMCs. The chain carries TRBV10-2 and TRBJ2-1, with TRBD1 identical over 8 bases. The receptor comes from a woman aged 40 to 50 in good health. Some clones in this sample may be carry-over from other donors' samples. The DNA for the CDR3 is TGCGCCAGCACTCCACCAGGGGGCCCCAATGAGCAGTTCTTC. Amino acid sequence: CASTPPGGPNEQFF.